The entry that follows covers one TCR beta chain sequence. The antigen remains undetermined. The length of the CDR3 is 16 residues. Germline V gene data show CDR1 as MNHNY and CDR2 as SVGAGI (reference sequence). V lost 4 bases and J lost 8; bases outside the gene matches: 12. PCR employed 60 Vbeta and 13 Jbeta primers. Using immunoSEQ multiplex PCR, the repertoire was profiled, and TCRdb retains in-frame clones only, with some absent. The sample contains 54,000 or so clones, 70% of which appear only once. This specimen comes from a study of cytomegalovirus exposure and HLA in healthy donors. The study, taken as a whole, reports: In a later analysis, productive TCRs from donors in an Asian-associated ancestry cluster reportedly carried fewer N-insertions than the cohort mean.

The material sequenced was PBMCs. This sequence originates from a woman aged 60-70 years in good health and CMV-seropositive. This chain joins TRBV6-6 and TRBJ2-1; 9 positions agree with TRBD2. CDR3 nucleotides: TGTGCCAGCAGTTCGATGGGCGGGGGGGCCGCGGATGAGCAGTTCTTC. Translated, it gives CASSSMGGGAADEQFF.